Listed below are T cell receptor beta chains from one sample, sequenced in a study of control samples from healthy donors and cancer patients. Assay: immunoSEQ multiplex PCR; the TCRdb copy retains only in-frame clones and omits some. The table lists around 130,000 clones, about nine tenths of them singletons. Sequencing was performed on PBMCs. Source of these receptors: a man aged 50-59 years with head and neck cancer. Both conserved end residues are trimmed from each CDR3. A D gene is named only where the DNA matches it firmly.

d_call,v_call,j_call,cdr3_aa
NA,TRBV27,TRBJ1-1,ASSSQANTEAF
TRBD2,TRBV5-1,TRBJ2-1,ASSLGLAGGPSSYNEQF
NA,TRBV5-4,TRBJ2-1,LWGQVGDEQF
TRBD1,TRBV4-1,TRBJ2-3,ASSPNLLGTGGMDTQY
TRBD1,TRBV2,TRBJ1-1,ASRWDRKMNTEAF
TRBD1,TRBV6-7,TRBJ1-1,ASRHRGAEAF
NA,TRBV18,TRBJ1-4,ASSPPPGGDEKLF
TRBD1,TRBV11-2,TRBJ2-1,ASSTGQGKNEQF
NA,TRBV2,TRBJ2-5,ASSQRLLVRGQETQY
TRBD2,TRBV5-4,TRBJ2-5,ASSRRLAGPETQY
NA,TRBV27,TRBJ2-6,ASRPSGANVLT
TRBD1,TRBV5-3,TRBJ1-4,ARSLNRGLGATNEKLF
TRBD1,TRBV19,TRBJ1-2,ASLGGDSYGYT
TRBD2,TRBV5-6,TRBJ2-1,ASSPITSASSYNEQF
NA,TRBV5-5,TRBJ1-5,ASSKGARALGSNQPQH